This T cell receptor beta chain was captured in a study of human T cells and chemical hapten exposure. Study-level points and caveats: High-frequency TCRs, those above 1 in 1000, stayed the same after DPC sensitization.

In its sample, this clonotype was seen a few times. Its antigen is undetermined. Total RNA was isolated from unfractionated whole blood. TCRdb ran MiXCR on the 5' RACE reads and lists one entry per CDR3 protein. The sample has approximately 80,000 distinct CDR3 sequences, 15% seen once. The V gene end was trimmed by 8 bases and the J gene end by 5 bases; junction bases not matched to a gene: 11. Germline V gene sequence: CDR1 MNHNY, CDR2 SVGAGI (reference sequence). The CDR3 runs to 14 residues. This sequence was found in a female donor in good health. The rearrangement links TRBV6-6 to TRBJ2-7, with 8 bases identical to TRBD1. This CDR3 reads CASRGDRTGHEQYF. For the CDR3, the DNA is TGTGCCAGCCGAGGGGACCGGACAGGGCACGAGCAGTACTTC.